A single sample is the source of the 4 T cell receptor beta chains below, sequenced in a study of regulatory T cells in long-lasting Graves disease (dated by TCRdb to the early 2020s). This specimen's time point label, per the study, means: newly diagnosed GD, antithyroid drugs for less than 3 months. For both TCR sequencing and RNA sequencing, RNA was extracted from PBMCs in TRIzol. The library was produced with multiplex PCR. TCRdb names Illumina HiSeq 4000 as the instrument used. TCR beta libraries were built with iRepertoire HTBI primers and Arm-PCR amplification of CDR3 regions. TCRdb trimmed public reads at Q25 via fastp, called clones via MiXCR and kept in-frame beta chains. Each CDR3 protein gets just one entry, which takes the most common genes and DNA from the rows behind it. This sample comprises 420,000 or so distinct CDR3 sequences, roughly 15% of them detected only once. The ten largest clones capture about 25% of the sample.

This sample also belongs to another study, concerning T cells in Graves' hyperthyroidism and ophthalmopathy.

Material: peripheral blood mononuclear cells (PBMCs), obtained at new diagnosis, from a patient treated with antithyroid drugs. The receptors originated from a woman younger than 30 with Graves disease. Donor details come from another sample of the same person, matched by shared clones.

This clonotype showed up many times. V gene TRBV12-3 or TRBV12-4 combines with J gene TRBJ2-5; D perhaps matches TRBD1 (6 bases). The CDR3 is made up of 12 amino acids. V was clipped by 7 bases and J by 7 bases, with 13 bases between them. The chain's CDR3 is CASNLGQSTQYF. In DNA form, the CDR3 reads TGTGCCAGCAACCTCGGACAGTCGACCCAGTACTTC.

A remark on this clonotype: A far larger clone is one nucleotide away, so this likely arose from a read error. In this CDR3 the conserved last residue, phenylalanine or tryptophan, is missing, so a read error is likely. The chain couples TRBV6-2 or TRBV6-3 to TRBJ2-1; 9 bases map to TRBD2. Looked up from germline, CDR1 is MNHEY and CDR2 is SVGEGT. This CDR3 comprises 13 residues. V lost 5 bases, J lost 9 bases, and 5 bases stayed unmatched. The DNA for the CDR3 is TGTGCCAGCAGTAGGCGGGAGGGCGGTGAGCAGTTCCTC. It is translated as CASSRREGGEQFL.

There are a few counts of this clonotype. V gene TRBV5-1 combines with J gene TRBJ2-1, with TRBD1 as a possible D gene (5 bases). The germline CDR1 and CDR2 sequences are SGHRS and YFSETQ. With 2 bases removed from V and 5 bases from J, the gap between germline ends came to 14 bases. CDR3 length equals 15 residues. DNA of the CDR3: TGCGCCAGCAGCTTTAGGGCAGGGCGTGACAATGAGCAGTTCTTC. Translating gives CASSFRAGRDNEQFF.

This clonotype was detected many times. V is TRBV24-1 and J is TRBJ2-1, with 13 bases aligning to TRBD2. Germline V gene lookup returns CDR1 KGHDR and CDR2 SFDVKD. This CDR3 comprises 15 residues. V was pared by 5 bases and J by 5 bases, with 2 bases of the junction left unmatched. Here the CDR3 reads CATSGLAGGHNEQFF. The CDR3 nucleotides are TGTGCCACCAGTGGACTAGCGGGAGGTCACAATGAGCAGTTCTTC.